This TCR beta chain was identified in a study of cytomegalovirus exposure and HLA in healthy donors. This clone was picked up a small number of times. The antigen remains undetermined. Findings and caveats of the study: Rarity characterized most TCR sequences, yet some public TCRs appeared in many donors. The authors listed over 150 TCR beta chains as cytomegalovirus-associated.

Amplification used 60 Vbeta primers and 13 Jbeta primers. Generated by immunoSEQ multiplex PCR, the TCRdb table keeps only in-frame clones and is missing some. The sample has approximately 84,000 clones, 60% to 80% seen once. The CDR3 has 12 amino acids. Between the trimmed V and J ends, which lost 5 bases and 6 bases, there was a span of 7 bases. From germline, CDR1 is SEHNR and CDR2 FQNEAQ (reference sequence). Specimen: PBMCs. The chain couples TRBV7-9 to TRBJ2-2, with D unclear. The sequence came from a man aged 40-49 years in good health and CMV-seronegative. CDR3: CASSPSAGELFF. The CDR3 DNA is TGTGCCAGCAGCCCATCGGCCGGGGAGCTGTTTTTT.